The 22 T cell receptor beta chains below were found in one sample sequenced in a study of cytotoxic CD8 clonotypes in ibrutinib-treated CLL (dated by TCRdb to the early 2020s). Library preparation employed the immunoSEQ multiplex PCR assay. As stored in TCRdb, this immuneACCESS dataset retains in-frame rearrangements with V and J assigned. A fraction of the clones does not appear; measured against another copy, unresolved V genes explain less than half of the discrepancy, and the remainder lacks a known reason. The sample profile shows tens of thousands of clones; around 84% of them were found once. Together, the top ten hold around 5.4% of the sample. This specimen was PBMCs, taken before ibrutinib treatment. These receptors all come from a human donor with chronic lymphocytic leukemia.

The chain employs TRBV30 and TRBJ1-5, with 8 nucleotides matching TRBD1. This CDR3 contains 13 residues. J lost 5 bases, V lost 5 bases, and 5 bases had no gene match. Germline V gene sequence: CDR1 GTSNPN, CDR2 SVGIG (reference sequence). The CDR3 loop is CAWDQGADQPQHF. CDR3 DNA sequence: TGTGCCTGGGACCAGGGGGCCGATCAGCCCCAGCATTTT.

The chain carries TRBV27 and TRBJ2-1; 9 bases align to TRBD1. V shed 4 bases, J shed 5 bases, and the junction held 6 bases outside the gene matches. Germline-derived CDR1 and CDR2 are MNHEY and SMNVEV (reference sequence). CDR3 length equals 15 residues. CDR3 sequence reads: CASSSPGTGNNEQFF. In nucleotides, the CDR3 is TGTGCCAGCAGTTCTCCCGGGACAGGGAACAATGAGCAGTTCTTC.

This chain joins TRBV19 and TRBJ2-2; perhaps TRBD2 as D (6 bases). Germline-derived CDR1 and CDR2 are LNHDA and SQIVND (reference sequence). The CDR3 consists of 19 residues. Trimming removed 9 bases at V and 6 bases at J, with 32 bases between. For the CDR3, the DNA is TGTGCCAGCCAGGAAGGAGTGGCCTTCCGGGAGAGGACGGCCGGGGAGCTGTTTTTT. Protein sequence: CASQEGVAFRERTAGELFF.

This rearrangement joins TRBV11-3 to TRBJ2-3; D is uncertain. V gave up 2 bases and J gave up 6 bases, with 27 bases separating them. CDR1 and CDR2 from the germline V gene are SGHNT and YENEEA. The CDR3 is 19 residues long. DNA of the CDR3: TGTGCCAGCAGCTTAAGGTCTGGCGTGGCCTGGATGCTTCAGGATACGCAGTATTTT. This translates into CASSLRSGVAWMLQDTQYF.

The chain couples TRBV27 to TRBJ2-1; TRBD1 matches 8 bases. The CDR3 spans 14 residues. V was clipped by 7 bases and J by 2 bases; unmatched bases: 4. The germline V gene has CDR1 MNHEY and CDR2 SMNVEV (reference sequence). The CDR3 reads CASTAGGPYNEQFF. CDR3 coding DNA: TGTGCCAGCACCGCAGGGGGCCCCTACAATGAGCAGTTCTTC.

In its sample, this clone was seen once. This chain uses TRBV27 with TRBJ2-5, with TRBD2 as a possible D gene (5 bases). Germline CDR1 and CDR2: MNHEY and SMNVEV (reference sequence). CDR3 length: 14 amino acids. V lost 3 bases to trimming and J lost 5 bases, with 13 bases between them. CDR3 DNA: TGTGCCAGCAGTTTTCTTGCGGGTGGGGAGACCCAGTACTTC. Encoded protein: CASSFLAGGETQYF.

V gene TRBV19 combines with J gene TRBJ2-7; maybe TRBD1 (5 bases). The germline CDR1 and CDR2 sequences are LNHDA and SQIVND (reference sequence). Deletions cut 9 bases from V and 0 bases from J, with 15 bases between. The length of the CDR3 is 14 residues. In DNA form, the CDR3 reads TGTGCCAGGGATTCTAACAGGTGCTCCTACGAGCAGTACTTC. Its protein is CARDSNRCSYEQYF.

The chain employs TRBV4-3 and TRBJ2-7; tentative D call: TRBD2 (5 bases). The germline V and J ends were trimmed by 0 bases and 7 bases, with 13 bases remaining between them. The CDR3 consists of 14 residues. The germline V gene has CDR1 LGHNA and CDR2 YSLEER. The CDR3 spells CASSQDAGLREQYF. The CDR3 DNA reads as TGCGCCAGCAGCCAAGATGCGGGTCTCCGGGAGCAGTACTTC.

A single count supports this clone. The chain uses TRBV15 and TRBJ2-7; D uncertain. From germline, CDR1 is LNHNV and CDR2 YYDKDF (reference sequence). V gave up 5 bases and J gave up 0 bases, with 11 bases separating them. The length of the CDR3 is 14 residues. The CDR3, as DNA: TGTGCCACCAGCGGCCCAGGAAGCTCCTACGAGCAGTACTTC. Its protein product is CATSGPGSSYEQYF. Looking up the rest from reference TRBV15 and TRBJ2-7 gives the full variable domain: DAMVIQNPRYQVTQFGKPVTLSCSQTLNHNVMYWYQQKSSQAPKLLFHYYDKDFNNEADTPDNFQSRRPNTSFCFLDIRSPGLGDTAMYLCATSGPGSSYEQYFGPGTRLTVT.

This sequence joins TRBV10-1 and TRBJ2-1; D assignment may be TRBD1 or TRBD2 (5 bases each). Trimming took off 6 bases at V and 7 bases at J, with 13 bases between the two ends. CDR1 and CDR2 from the germline V gene are WNHNN and SYGVQD (reference sequence). The CDR3 covers 13 residues. The CDR3 nucleotides are TGCGCCAGCAGCCCTGGGACCGTAAATGAGCAGTTCTTC. This sequence encodes CASSPGTVNEQFF.

The chain joins TRBV19 to TRBJ1-2; weak D call: TRBD1 (6 bases). This CDR3 has 14 amino acids. Germline V CDR1 and CDR2: LNHDA, SQIVND (reference sequence). The V end lost 4 bases, the J end lost 8 bases, and 17 bases lay between the germline ends. CDR3 nucleotides: TGTGCCAGTAGTACACAGGGAAATCAAGTAGGCTACACCTTC. Its translation: CASSTQGNQVGYTF.

This chain links TRBV5-1 with TRBJ2-1, with TRBD2 matching 11 bases. J was trimmed by 5 bases and V by 0 bases; bases with no gene match: 4. The CDR3 totals 16 residues. Germline CDR1 and CDR2: SGHRS and YFSETQ. DNA of the CDR3: TGCGCCAGCAGCTTGGGTAGACTAGCGGGGAACAATGAGCAGTTCTTC. Protein: CASSLGRLAGNNEQFF.

This chain connects TRBV28 to TRBJ1-1, with unresolved D. With 10 bases removed from V and 4 bases from J, the gap between germline ends came to 10 bases. The CDR3 extends over 11 amino acids. Per germline, CDR1 MDHEN and CDR2 SYDVKM. As DNA, the CDR3 is TGTGCCACACTTGAGGTCACTGAAGCTTTCTTT. It codes for CATLEVTEAFF.

The rearrangement joins TRBV23-1 to TRBJ1-1; TRBD1 is a possible D gene (6 bases). TRBV23-1 is filed as an ORF, its function uncertain. The CDR3 contains 14 residues. Trimming removed 8 bases at V and 0 bases at J, with 13 bases between. The CDR3 sequence is CASFTGRLNTEAFF. The CDR3 DNA reads as TGCGCCAGCTTTACAGGGAGACTGAACACTGAAGCTTTCTTT.

The chain is built from TRBV21-1 and TRBJ2-2; the table's D call TRBD2 went unverified against the DNA. TRBV21-1 is an annotated pseudogene. The CDR3 runs to 15 residues. CDR3 nucleotides: TGTGCCAGCAGCAAACCGGGAGAAGACACCGGGGAGCTGTTTTTT. Amino acid sequence: CASSKPGEDTGELFF.

This sequence joins TRBV6-1 and TRBJ1-4, with no clear D. CDR1 and CDR2 from the germline V gene are MNHNS and SASEGT. Deletions cut 6 bases from V and 0 bases from J, with 11 bases between. The CDR3 has 15 residues. Here the CDR3 DNA reads TGTGCCAGCAGGTTCGCGCAGACAACTAATGAAAAACTGTTTTTT. Amino acid sequence: CASRFAQTTNEKLFF.

Written as DNA, the CDR3 is TGTGCCAGCAGTACCTCCCGGGGGGGCTCTAACACTGAAGCTTTCTTT. It specifies CASSTSRGGSNTEAFF. The V gene is TRBV27, the J gene TRBJ1-1; D possibly corresponds to TRBD1 (6 bases). CDR1 and CDR2 (germline): MNHEY, SMNVEV (reference sequence). This CDR3 has 16 residues. V gave up 5 bases and J gave up 2 bases, with 18 bases separating them.

The chain links TRBV7-9 to TRBJ2-5, with D perhaps being TRBD1 or TRBD2 (5 bases each). V lost 5 bases and J lost 1, with 14 bases in between. In germline, CDR1 is SEHNR, CDR2 FQNEAQ (reference sequence). The CDR3 spans 15 residues. The CDR3 coding sequence is TGTGCCAGCAGCCTCAAACCCGGGACCCAAGAGACCCAGTACTTC. Translated: CASSLKPGTQETQYF.

V usage is TRBV9 and J usage is TRBJ2-1; 7 nucleotides match TRBD2. Trimming removed 4 bases from V and 4 bases from J; junction bases left unmatched: 14. The CDR3 has 17 residues. Per the germline V gene, CDR1 is SGDLS and CDR2 is YYNGEE. The CDR3 loop is CASSSTGGRGLYNEQFF. CDR3 nucleotides: TGTGCCAGCAGCTCAACCGGGGGGAGAGGCCTTTACAATGAGCAGTTCTTC.

This chain uses TRBV19 with TRBJ2-5; D is unresolved. Trimming left V 3 bases short and J 1 base short, with 9 bases between. This CDR3 spans 14 amino acids. The germline CDR1 and CDR2 sequences are LNHDA and SQIVND (reference sequence). CDR3 DNA sequence: TGTGCCAGTAGTATCGTCAGCAGCCAAGAGACCCAGTACTTC. Translating gives CASSIVSSQETQYF.

The J gene is TRBJ2-7, the V gene TRBV11-3, with a weak D call TRBD2 (6 bases). From germline, CDR1 is SGHNT and CDR2 YENEEA. The V end was cut by 1 base, the J end by 0 bases, with 10 bases between. The CDR3 is 15 residues long. The CDR3 DNA follows: TGTGCCAGCAGCTTAGGGGGGGACTTCTCCTACGAGCAGTACTTC. Its protein product is CASSLGGDFSYEQYF.

The chain joins TRBV4-3 to TRBJ1-2, with no clear D. V lost 3 bases and J lost 2, with 10 bases in between. In germline, CDR1 is LGHNA, CDR2 YSLEER. This CDR3 region has 14 residues. CDR3 sequence reads: CASSQHSVNYGYTF. In DNA form, the CDR3 reads TGCGCCAGCAGCCAGCACAGCGTAAACTATGGCTACACCTTC.